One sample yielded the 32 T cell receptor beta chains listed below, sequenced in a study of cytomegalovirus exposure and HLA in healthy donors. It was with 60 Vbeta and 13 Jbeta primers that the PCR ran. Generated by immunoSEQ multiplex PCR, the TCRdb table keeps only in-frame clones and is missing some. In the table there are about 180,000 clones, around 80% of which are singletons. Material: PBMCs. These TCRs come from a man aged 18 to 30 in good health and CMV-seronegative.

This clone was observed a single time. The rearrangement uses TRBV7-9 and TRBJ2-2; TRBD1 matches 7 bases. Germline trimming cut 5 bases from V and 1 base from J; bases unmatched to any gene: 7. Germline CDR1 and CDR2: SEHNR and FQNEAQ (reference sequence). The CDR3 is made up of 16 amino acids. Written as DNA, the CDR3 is TGTGCCAGCAGCATACCGACAGGGAGGAACACCGGGGAGCTGTTTTTT. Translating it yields CASSIPTGRNTGELFF.

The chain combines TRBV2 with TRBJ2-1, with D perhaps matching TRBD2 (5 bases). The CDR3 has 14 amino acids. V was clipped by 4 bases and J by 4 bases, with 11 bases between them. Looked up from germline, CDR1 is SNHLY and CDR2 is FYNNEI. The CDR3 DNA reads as TGTGCCAGCAGTGCGGTTAGCGCGTACAATGAGCAGTTCTTC. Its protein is CASSAVSAYNEQFF.

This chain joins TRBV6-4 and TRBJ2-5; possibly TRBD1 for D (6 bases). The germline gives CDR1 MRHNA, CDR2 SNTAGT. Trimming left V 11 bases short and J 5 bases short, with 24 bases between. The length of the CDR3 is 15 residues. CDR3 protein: CAPEGYWGRWETQYF. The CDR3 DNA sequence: TGTGCCCCAGAGGGGTATTGGGGGCGGTGGGAGACCCAGTACTTC.

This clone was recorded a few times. In DNA, the CDR3 is TGTGCCAGCAGTGAGCACGCTAGCGGGAAGGGCAATGAGCAGTTCTTC. Its translation is CASSEHASGKGNEQFF. This chain connects TRBV6-1 to TRBJ2-1; 9 nucleotides agree with TRBD2. Germline lookup yields CDR1 MNHNS and CDR2 SASEGT. Trimming took 3 bases from V and 6 from J; bases not matched to a gene: 9. CDR3 length: 16 amino acids.

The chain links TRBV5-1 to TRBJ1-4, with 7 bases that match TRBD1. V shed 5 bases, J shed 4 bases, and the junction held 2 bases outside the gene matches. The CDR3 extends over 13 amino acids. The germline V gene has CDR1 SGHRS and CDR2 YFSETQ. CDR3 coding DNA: TGCGCCAGCAGGTGGGACAGTAATGAAAAACTGTTTTTT. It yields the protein CASRWDSNEKLFF.

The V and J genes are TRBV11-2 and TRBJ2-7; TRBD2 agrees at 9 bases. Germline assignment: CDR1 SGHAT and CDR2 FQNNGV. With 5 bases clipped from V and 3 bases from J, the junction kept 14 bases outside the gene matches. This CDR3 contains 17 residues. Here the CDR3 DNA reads TGTGCCAGCAGCGGGAGGTTGGGGCGGGAGGGACACTACGAGCAGTACTTC. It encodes CASSGRLGREGHYEQYF.

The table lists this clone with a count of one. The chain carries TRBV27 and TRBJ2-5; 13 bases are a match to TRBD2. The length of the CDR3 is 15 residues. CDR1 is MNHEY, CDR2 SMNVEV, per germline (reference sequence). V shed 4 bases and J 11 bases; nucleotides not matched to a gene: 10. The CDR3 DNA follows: TGTGCCAGCAGTTGGGGGACTAGCGGGAATGGAGAGCAGTACTTC. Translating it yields CASSWGTSGNGEQYF.

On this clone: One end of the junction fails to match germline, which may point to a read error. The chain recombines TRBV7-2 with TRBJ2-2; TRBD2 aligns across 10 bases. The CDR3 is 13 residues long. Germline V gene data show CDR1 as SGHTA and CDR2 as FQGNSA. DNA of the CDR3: TGTGCCAGCAGCGTAGCGGGAGGCGGGGAGCTGTTTTTT. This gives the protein CASSVAGGGELFF.

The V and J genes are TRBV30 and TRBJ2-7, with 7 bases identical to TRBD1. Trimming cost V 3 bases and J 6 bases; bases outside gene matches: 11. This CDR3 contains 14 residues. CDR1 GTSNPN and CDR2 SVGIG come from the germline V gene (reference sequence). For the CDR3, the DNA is TGTGCCTGGAGCAGGGACAGCCTTTTTCGCGAGCAGTACTTC. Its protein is CAWSRDSLFREQYF.

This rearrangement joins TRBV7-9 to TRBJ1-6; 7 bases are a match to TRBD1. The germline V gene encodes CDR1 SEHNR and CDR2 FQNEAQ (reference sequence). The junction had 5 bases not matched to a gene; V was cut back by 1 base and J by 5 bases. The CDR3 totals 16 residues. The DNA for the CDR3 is TGTGCCAGCAGCTTAGTCGGGACAGTAAATAATTCACCCCTCCACTTT. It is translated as CASSLVGTVNNSPLHF.

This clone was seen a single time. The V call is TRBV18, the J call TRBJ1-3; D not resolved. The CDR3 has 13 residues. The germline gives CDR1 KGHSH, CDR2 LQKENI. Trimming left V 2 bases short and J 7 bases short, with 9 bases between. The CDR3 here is CASSPEPRNTIYF. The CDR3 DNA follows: TGTGCCAGCTCACCAGAGCCCAGGAACACCATATATTTT.

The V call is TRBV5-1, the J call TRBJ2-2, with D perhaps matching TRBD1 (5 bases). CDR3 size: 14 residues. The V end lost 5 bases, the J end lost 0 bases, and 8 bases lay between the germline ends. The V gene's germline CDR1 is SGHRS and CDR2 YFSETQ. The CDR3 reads CASREDTNTGELFF. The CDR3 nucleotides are TGCGCCAGCAGAGAGGACACGAACACCGGGGAGCTGTTTTTT.

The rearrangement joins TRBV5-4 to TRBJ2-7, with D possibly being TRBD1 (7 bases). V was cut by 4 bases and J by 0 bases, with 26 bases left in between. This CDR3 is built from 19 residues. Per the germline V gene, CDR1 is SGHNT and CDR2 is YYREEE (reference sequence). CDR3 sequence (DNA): TGTGCCAGCAGCCGGGGGCCAGGGGGTGTTACCCTTAGCTCCTACGAGCAGTACTTC. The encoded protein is CASSRGPGGVTLSSYEQYF.

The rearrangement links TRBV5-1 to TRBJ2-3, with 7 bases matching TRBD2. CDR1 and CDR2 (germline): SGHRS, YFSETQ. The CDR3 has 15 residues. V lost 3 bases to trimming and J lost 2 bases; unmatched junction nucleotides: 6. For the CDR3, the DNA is TGCGCCAGCAGCTCCACGGGGGGAAACACAGATACGCAGTATTTT. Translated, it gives CASSSTGGNTDTQYF.

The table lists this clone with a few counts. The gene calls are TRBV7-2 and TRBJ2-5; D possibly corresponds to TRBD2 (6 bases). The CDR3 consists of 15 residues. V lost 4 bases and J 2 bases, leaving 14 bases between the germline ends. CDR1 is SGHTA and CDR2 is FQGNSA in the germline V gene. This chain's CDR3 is CASSWGLVRQETQYF. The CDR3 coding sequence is TGTGCCAGCAGCTGGGGACTCGTGAGGCAAGAGACCCAGTACTTC. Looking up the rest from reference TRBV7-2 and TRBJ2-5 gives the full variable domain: GAGVSQSPSNKVTEKGKDVELRCDPISGHTALYWYRQSLGQGLEFLIYFQGNSAPDKSGLPSDRFSAERTGGSVSTLTIQRTQQEDSAVYLCASSWGLVRQETQYFGPGTRLLVL.

The CDR3 nucleotides are TGTGCCAGCAGTGAATCCGTCGGGGTCGGCACTGAAGCTTTCTTT. Translation gives CASSESVGVGTEAFF. The gene calls are TRBV6-1 and TRBJ1-1, with D hard to call. Germline assignment: CDR1 MNHNS and CDR2 SASEGT. The CDR3 consists of 15 residues. The V end was cut by 2 bases, the J end by 4 bases, with 14 bases between.

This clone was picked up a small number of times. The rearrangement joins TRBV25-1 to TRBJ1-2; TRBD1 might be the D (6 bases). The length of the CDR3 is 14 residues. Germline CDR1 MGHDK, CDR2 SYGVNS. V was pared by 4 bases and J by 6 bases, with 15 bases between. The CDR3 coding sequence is TGTGCCAGCAGTGGTATCGGGACATTCGATGGCTACACCTTC. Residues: CASSGIGTFDGYTF.

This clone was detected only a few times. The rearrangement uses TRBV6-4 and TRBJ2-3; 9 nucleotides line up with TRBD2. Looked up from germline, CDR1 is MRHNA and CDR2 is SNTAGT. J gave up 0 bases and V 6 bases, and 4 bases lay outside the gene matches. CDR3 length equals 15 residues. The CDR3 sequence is CASSKAGGSTDTQYF. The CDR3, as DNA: TGTGCCAGCAGCAAAGCGGGGGGTAGCACAGATACGCAGTATTTT.

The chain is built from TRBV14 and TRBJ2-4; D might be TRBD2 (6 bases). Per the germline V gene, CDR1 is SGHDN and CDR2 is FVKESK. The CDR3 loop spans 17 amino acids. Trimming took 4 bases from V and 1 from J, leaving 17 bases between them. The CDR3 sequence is CASSLLRRGMAKNIQYF. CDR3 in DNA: TGTGCCAGCAGCCTACTGCGGAGGGGTATGGCCAAAAACATTCAGTACTTC.

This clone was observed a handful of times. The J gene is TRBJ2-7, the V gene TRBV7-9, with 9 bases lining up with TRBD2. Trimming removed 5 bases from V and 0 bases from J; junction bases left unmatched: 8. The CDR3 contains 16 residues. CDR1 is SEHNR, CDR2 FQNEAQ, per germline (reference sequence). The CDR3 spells CASSPRTSATSYEQYF. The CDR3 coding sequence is TGTGCCAGCAGCCCAAGGACTAGCGCGACCTCCTACGAGCAGTACTTC.

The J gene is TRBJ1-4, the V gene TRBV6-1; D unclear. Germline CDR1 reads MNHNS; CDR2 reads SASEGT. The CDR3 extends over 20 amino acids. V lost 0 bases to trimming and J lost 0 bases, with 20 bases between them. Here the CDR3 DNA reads TGTGCCAGCAGTGAAGCGCTTCTCTGGCGGACTCTAGCAACTAATGAAAAACTGTTTTTT. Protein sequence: CASSEALLWRTLATNEKLFF.

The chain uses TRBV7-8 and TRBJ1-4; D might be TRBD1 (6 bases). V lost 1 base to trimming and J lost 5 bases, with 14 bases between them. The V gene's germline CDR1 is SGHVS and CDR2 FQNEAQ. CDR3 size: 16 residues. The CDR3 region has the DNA TGTGCCAGCAGCTTAGTGGACAGCACCTTAAATGAAAAACTGTTTTTT. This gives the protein CASSLVDSTLNEKLFF.

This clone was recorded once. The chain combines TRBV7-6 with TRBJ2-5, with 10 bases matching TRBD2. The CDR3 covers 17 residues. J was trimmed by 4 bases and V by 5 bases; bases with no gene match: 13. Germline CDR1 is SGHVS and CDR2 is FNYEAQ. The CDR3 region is CASSLMTSGLQGETQYF. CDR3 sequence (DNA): TGTGCCAGCAGCCTAATGACTAGCGGGCTCCAAGGAGAGACCCAGTACTTC.

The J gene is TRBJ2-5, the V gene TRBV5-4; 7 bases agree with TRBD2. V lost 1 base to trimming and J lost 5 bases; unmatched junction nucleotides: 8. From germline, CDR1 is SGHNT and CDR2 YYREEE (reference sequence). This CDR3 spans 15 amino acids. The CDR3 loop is CASSLNGGVMETQYF. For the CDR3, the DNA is TGTGCCAGCAGCTTGAATGGGGGGGTTATGGAGACCCAGTACTTC.

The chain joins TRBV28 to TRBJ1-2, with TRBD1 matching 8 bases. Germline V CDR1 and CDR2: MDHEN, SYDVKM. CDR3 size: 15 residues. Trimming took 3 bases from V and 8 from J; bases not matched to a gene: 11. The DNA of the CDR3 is TGTGCCAGCAGTTTGTTGGCACAACAGGGGGGGGGCTACACCTTC. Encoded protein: CASSLLAQQGGGYTF.

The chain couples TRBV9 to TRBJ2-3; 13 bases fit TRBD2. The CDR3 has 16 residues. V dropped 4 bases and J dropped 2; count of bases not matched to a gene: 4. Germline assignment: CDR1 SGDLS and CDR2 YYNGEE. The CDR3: CASSSTSGGTTDTQYF. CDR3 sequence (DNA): TGTGCCAGCAGCTCGACTAGCGGGGGGACCACAGATACGCAGTATTTT.

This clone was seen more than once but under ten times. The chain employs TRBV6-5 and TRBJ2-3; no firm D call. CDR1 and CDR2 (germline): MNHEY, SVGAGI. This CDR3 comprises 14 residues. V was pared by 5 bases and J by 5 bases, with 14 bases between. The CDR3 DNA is TGTGCCAGCAGTCCCCGCTCCCCGGGAGATACGCAGTATTTT. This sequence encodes CASSPRSPGDTQYF.

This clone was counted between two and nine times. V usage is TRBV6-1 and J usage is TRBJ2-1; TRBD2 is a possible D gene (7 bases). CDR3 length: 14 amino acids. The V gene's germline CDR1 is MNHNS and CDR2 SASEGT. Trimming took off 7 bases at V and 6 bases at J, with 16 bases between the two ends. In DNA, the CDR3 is TGTGCCAGCAAGGGGGGAGGGCCCTCCAATGAGCAGTTCTTC. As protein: CASKGGGPSNEQFF.

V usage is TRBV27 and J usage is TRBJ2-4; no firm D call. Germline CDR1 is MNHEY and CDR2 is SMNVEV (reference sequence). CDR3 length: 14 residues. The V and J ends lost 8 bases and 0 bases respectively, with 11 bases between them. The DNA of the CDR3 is TGTGCCAGCCGATCGGGTTTAGCCAAAAACATTCAGTACTTC. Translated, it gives CASRSGLAKNIQYF.

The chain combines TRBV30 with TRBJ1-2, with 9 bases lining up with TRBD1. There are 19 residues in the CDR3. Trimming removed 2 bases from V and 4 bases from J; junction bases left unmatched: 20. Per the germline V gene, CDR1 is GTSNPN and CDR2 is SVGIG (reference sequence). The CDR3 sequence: CAWSLTGGTGSRTLYGYTF. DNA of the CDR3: TGTGCCTGGAGTTTGACCGGGGGGACAGGGTCGCGGACGCTCTATGGCTACACCTTC.

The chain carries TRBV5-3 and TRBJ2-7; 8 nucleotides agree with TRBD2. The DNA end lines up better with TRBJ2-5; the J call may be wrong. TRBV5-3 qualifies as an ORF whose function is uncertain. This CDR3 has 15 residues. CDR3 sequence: CARSLLREVQETQYF. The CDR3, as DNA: TGTGCCAGAAGCTTGTTGCGGGAGGTCCAAGAGACCCAGTACTTC.

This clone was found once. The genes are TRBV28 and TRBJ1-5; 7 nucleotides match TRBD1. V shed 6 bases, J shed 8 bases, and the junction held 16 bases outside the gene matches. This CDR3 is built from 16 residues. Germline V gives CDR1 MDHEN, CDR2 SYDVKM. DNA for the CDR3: TGTGCCAGCAGCCTCCGACAGGGATTTTCGGAGGAGCCCCAGCATTTT. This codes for CASSLRQGFSEEPQHF.